Here is one T cell receptor beta chain with its context. Its recognized antigen is unknown. No per-base quality is available; no much larger clone lies one base away. The germline V gene yields SGHVS for CDR1 and FQNEAQ for CDR2. At the junction V is shortened by 9 bases and J by 5 bases; bases outside the gene matches: 5. The CDR3 has 13 amino acids, counting the end cysteine and phenylalanine. CDR3 DNA only is kept here, 39 bases in frame from base 1. The data belong to a study of cytomegalovirus exposure and HLA in healthy donors (dated by TCRdb to 2016 to 2017). Broadly, across the study: According to an earlier analysis of 587 of the donors, 150 million to 200 million T cells yielded some 110 million unique TCR beta sequences and 250 to 350 Gb of sequence data. An earlier analysis of fewer than 750 of the donors used high-throughput TCR beta sequencing to judge whether each TCR beta V gene segment behaved as functional or pseudogenic. A later analysis re-examined previously published TCR beta repertoires from about 700 donors and added high-resolution HLA genotyping to investigate patterns of TCR occurrence. The study combined high-throughput TCR immunosequencing, statistical association of individual TCRs with disease status, and machine learning to predict cytomegalovirus infection status. In the later analysis, no new phenotypic data were used to find candidate immune exposures; instead, reliance was placed on TCR beta sequences and their occurrence across donors. The genetic ancestry cluster associated with self-reported Caucasian donors included 80% to 90% of the roughly 390 genotyped donors. The study was designed to test whether signatures of past pathogen exposure could be identified by cataloging public T cell receptors. The study profiled the T cell repertoires of hundreds of subjects by immunosequencing and related them to cytomegalovirus serostatus. A separate validation cohort of 90 to 150 different subjects was used in addition to the approximately 700-subject first cohort. Five DR-DQ haplotypes were handled as single units for association and clustering because linkage in the cohort was strong. About 280 gigabases of sequencing data and 91 million or so unique TCR sequences made up an early release that covered several hundred HLA-typed donors. All discovery cohort repertoires had been generated using a single sequencing platform. HLA typing included class I and class II loci at four-digit resolution. The number of typed donors differed by locus: roughly 620-640 for A, B, C, DRB1 and DQB1; approximately 530 for DQA1; fewer than 610 for DPA1; and roughly 450 for DPB1. Among 350 to 400 genotyped donors of the cohort, an average of about 240,000 unique TCR beta nucleotide sequences were sequenced per donor, 15% to 20% of them non-productive. Donor age, sex, ethnicity and CMV serostatus were compiled together with the repertoire data. A later genetic analysis used genome-wide SNP genotypes for about three fifths of the 666 donors, treating that subset as a discovery cohort.

The library was generated by the immunoSEQ multiplex PCR assay. A mixture of 60 forward primers for TCR Vbeta segments and 13 reverse primers for TCR Jbeta segments was used in the multiplex PCR. A multiplex PCR assay on genomic DNA amplified the CDR3 region of rearranged TCR beta genes. Amplified TCR beta libraries were sequenced as 87-base-pair reads on the Illumina HiSeq System. Regarding the original processing steps: Across the 640 or so repertoires, a later analysis counted tens of millions of unique TCR beta chains, roughly 11 million of which were shared by at least two donors. To remove PCR and sequencing errors, raw reads were error-corrected and collapsed into unique sequences using a nearest-neighbor algorithm that merged closely related sequences. Alignment of CDR3 sequences to IMGT reference sequences was used to assign V, D and J gene segments. For a sequence to be retained, a match of at least six nucleotides to both a V gene segment and a J gene segment was required. A rearrangement counted as productive if the CDR3 had no stop codons and remained in frame with V and J, and every other rearrangement counted as non-productive. CDR3 was defined by IMGT convention, running from the second conserved V-encoded cysteine to the conserved J-encoded phenylalanine. The earlier analysis of fewer than 750 of the donors excluded sequences that lacked an unambiguous match to a single V gene segment. In an earlier analysis of a few hundred of the donors, V segments were called functional above 56.7% productive rearrangements and were called segregating when the between-donor standard deviation exceeded 5%. A statistical classification framework was developed to diagnose cytomegalovirus status using the catalog of TCR beta chain sequences. V and J gene assignment, in a later analysis, came from comparing TCR nucleotide sequences with IMGT/GENE-DB human TR gene sequences. In a later analysis, CDR3 sequences and most-parsimonious VDJ recombination scenarios were assigned using the TCRdist pipeline. In a later analysis, each TCR beta chain was defined by its CDR3 amino acid sequence together with its V-gene family, and reads without a unique V-gene family were excluded. To address suspected cross-contamination and a sequencing artifact, a later analysis removed several hundred highly shared, low-generation-probability nucleotide sequences. For each public chain, a later analysis derived a clonal expansion index from normalized ranks of inferred template counts within each repertoire. Generation probabilities in a later analysis came from a VDJ recombination model fitted to out-of-frame rearrangements, and those results were checked against IGoR. A later analysis scored TCR-TCR, TCR-HLA and TCR-CMV co-occurrence with hypergeometric tests, applying a repertoire-size bias correction to TCR pairs. To estimate false discovery rates, a later analysis permuted the HLA or CMV assignments 20 times. In a later analysis, co-occurring TCRs were grouped with DBSCAN, and TCRdist sequence similarity was added when clustering was performed within HLA-allele-positive subsets. For co-occurrence clustering, repertoires with fewer than 30,000 or more than 120,000 public chains were excluded, along with four or five repertoires with anomalous nucleotide sharing. What TCRdb holds here is the immuneACCESS table cut down to in-frame rearrangements. Part of the clones is not present; checked against another copy, under half of the missing clones reflect an unresolved V gene, and the others are unexplained. Clonal size and the V and J genes are those of that table, whereas D and trimming came from the DNA. Counted in this sample were 100,000 to 150,000 clones; around 9% of them appeared once. Over 6.5% of the sample comes from the top ten.

General findings and caveats noted by the study authors: Three of the identified cytomegalovirus-associated TCR beta chains were confirmed in vitro to be specific for cytomegalovirus antigens. Specific HLA alleles were associated with 15,000 to 20,000 TCR beta sequences at a false discovery rate of 0.05 in a later analysis. Sequencing depth was assumed to be roughly uniform across donors in the presence/absence analyses, though that assumption may not hold. A later analysis found that most CMV-associated TCR beta chains appeared HLA-restricted, with HLA associations seemingly driven largely by CMV exposure. For the cohort, immune exposure information was limited to CMV serostatus. In a later genetic analysis, fewer N-insertions in productive TCRs were reported among donors in an Asian-associated ancestry cluster than the 666-donor mean. The study listed approximately 150 TCR beta chains as associated with cytomegalovirus. The cohort was sequenced for TCR beta chains only, and without alpha or paired-chain data the features that could be detected were limited. Linkage disequilibrium might explain the correlated functional status among segregating V segments, but an unknown experimental factor could not be ruled out. A further reported finding was that TCR beta sequences accurately predicted the HLA-A and HLA-B alleles for most subjects in the first cohort. Several of the top co-occurrence clusters appeared to be linked to parvovirus B19, influenza, CMV and Epstein-Barr virus, according to a later analysis. Across donors, most TCR sequences were observed very rarely, whereas some public TCRs were present in many individuals. It was suggested by the authors that the approach could potentially be generalized to other disease states and immunological phenotypes. The classifier was reported to diagnose cytomegalovirus status with high specificity and sensitivity in both the original and validation cohorts. Some IMGT-functional V segments, including TRBV6-2 and TRBV6-3, could not be distinguished by the 87-base-pair reads and were therefore excluded. According to a later analysis, TCR association rates differed among HLA loci, with DRB1 alleles showing the most associated TCRs and HLA-C alleles showing the fewest. Broadly in line with IMGT annotations, most TCR beta V segments showed up in productive rearrangements about 90% or about 30% of the time in an earlier analysis of roughly 590 of the donors. An association between a missense DCLRE1C variant and V-gene and J-gene trimming of TCR beta chains was found in a later genetic analysis and replicated in an independent cohort. The earlier analysis of approximately 540 of the donors excluded 15 to 20 rarely observed V segments, including chromosome 9 orphons, because counts were too low. In a later analysis, HLA-associated TCR beta chains were found to be more clonally expanded and to have lower generation probabilities than equally common non-associated chains. HLA typing was unavailable for some donors at each locus, so association tests used only the typed subset. A cluster of highly shared sequence variants was judged likely to represent a technical artifact of the sequencing pipeline. Strong co-occurrence of HLA alleles, especially DR and DQ, made assigning TCR associations to individual alleles difficult.

The cohort comprised 550 to 700 healthy bone marrow donors. At the time of sampling, all cohort members were nominally healthy, though unrecorded immune exposures were likely present. The donor was CMV seropositive and belonged to the group of 250 to 300 seropositive cohort members. A peripheral blood sample was collected from each donor, and TCR beta sequencing was performed on peripheral blood mononuclear cells. The Qiagen DNeasy Blood Extraction Kit was used to extract genomic DNA from the blood cell samples. The TCR originated in a woman aged 40 to 50 in good health and CMV-seropositive. The sample comprised PBMCs. The chain is encoded by TRBV7-8 joined to TRBJ1-2, and 11 bases in between align with TRBD1. The CDR3 is CASRDRGEYGYTF. The base sequence is TGTGCCAGTCGGGACAGGGGGGAATATGGCTACACCTTC.